The entry below describes one T cell receptor (beta chain). V was pared by 7 bases and J by 4 bases, with 2 bases of the junction left unmatched. The germline V gene encodes CDR1 LNHDA and CDR2 SQIVND (reference sequence). This CDR3 has 15 residues. The data originate from a study of T cell changes during pregnancy in multiple sclerosis. The method was immunoSEQ multiplex PCR; TCRdb's version includes in-frame clones alone and lacks a portion of them. This table has tens of thousands of clones, 90% to 95% appearing once. The input for sequencing was CD4+ T cells from peripheral blood mononuclear cells, taken before pregnancy. The clonotype was recovered from a female donor with multiple sclerosis, enrolled in a pregnancy study. The rearrangement uses TRBV19 and TRBJ2-3, with 16 bases aligning to TRBD2. In DNA form, the CDR3 reads TGTGCCAGTAAGGGACTAGCGGGGGGGGCAGATACGCAGTATTTT. Its protein product is CASKGLAGGADTQYF.